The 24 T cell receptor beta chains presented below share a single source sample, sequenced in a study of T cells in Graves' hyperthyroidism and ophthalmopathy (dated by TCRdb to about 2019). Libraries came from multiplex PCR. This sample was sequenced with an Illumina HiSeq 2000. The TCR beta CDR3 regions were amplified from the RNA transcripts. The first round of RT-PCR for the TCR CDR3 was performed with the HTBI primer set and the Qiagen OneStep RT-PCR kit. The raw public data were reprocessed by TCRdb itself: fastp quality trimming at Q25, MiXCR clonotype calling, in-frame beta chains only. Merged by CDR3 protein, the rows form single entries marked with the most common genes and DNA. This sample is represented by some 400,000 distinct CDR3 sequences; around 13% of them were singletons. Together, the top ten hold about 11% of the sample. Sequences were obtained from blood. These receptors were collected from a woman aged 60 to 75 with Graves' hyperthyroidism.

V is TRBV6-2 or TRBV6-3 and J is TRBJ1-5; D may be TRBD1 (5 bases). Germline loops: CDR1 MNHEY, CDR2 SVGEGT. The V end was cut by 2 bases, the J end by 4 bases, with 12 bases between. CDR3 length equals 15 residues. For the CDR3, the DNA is TGTGCCAGCAGTTACAACGGGGCGGCTAATCAGCCCCAGCATTTT. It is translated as CASSYNGAANQPQHF.

DNA of the CDR3: TGTGCCAGCAGCGGGGTGGGGGACGAGCAGTTCTTC. This codes for CASSGVGDEQFF. The chain is built from TRBV5-4 and TRBJ2-1, with D perhaps being TRBD1 or TRBD2 (5 bases each). V was shortened by 4 bases and J by 10 bases, with 12 bases between the two germline ends. Germline CDR1 is SGHNT and CDR2 is YYREEE (reference sequence). This CDR3 is 12 amino acids long.

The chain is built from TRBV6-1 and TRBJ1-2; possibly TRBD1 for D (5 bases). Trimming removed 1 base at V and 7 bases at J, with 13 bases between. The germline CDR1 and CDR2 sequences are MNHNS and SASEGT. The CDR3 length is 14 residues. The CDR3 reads CASSEVGDIGGYTF. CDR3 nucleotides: TGTGCCAGCAGTGAAGTAGGGGATATCGGTGGCTACACCTTC.

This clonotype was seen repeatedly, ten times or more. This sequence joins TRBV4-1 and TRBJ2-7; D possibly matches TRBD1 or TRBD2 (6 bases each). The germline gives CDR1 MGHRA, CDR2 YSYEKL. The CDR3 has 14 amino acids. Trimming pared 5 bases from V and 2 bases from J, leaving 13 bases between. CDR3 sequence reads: CASSSWRGTYEQYF. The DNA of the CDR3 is TGCGCCAGCAGCTCCTGGAGGGGGACCTACGAGCAGTACTTC.

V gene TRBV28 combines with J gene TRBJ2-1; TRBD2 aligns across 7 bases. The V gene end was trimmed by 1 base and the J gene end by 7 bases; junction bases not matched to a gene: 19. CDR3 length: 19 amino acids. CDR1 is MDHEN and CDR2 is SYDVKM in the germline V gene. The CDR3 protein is CASSLFRVIAGARGNEQFF. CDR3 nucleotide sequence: TGTGCCAGCAGTTTATTTAGGGTTATTGCGGGAGCTCGTGGGAATGAGCAGTTCTTC. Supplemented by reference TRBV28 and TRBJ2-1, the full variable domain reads DVKVTQSSRYLVKRTGEKVFLECVQDMDHENMFWYRQDPGLGLRLIYFSYDVKMKEKGDIPEGYSVSREKKERFSLILESASTNQTSMYLCASSLFRVIAGARGNEQFFGPGTRLTVL.

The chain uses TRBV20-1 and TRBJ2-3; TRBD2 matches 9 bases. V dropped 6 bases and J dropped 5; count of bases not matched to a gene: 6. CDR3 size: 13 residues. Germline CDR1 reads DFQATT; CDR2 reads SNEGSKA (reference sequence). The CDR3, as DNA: TGCAGTGCCAAACTAGCGGGTGTAGATACGCAGTATTTT. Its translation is CSAKLAGVDTQYF.

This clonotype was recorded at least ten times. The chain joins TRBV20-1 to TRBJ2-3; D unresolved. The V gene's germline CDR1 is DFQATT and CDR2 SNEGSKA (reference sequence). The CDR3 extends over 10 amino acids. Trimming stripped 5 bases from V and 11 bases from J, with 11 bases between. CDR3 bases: TGCAGTGCTTCCCTGAGTATGCAGTATTTT. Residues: CSASLSMQYF.

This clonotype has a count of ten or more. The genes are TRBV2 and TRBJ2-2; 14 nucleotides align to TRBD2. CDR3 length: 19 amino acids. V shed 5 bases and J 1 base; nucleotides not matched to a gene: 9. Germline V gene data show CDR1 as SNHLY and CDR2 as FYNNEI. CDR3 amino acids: CASSPGLAGDHRNTGELFF. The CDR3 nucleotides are TGTGCCAGCAGTCCGGGACTAGCGGGAGACCACCGGAACACCGGGGAGCTGTTTTTT.

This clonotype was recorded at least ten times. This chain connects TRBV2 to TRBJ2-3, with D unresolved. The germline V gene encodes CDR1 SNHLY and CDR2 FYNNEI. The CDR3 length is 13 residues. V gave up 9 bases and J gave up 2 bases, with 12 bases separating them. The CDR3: CASNLENTDTQYF. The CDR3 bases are TGTGCCAGTAACTTAGAAAACACAGATACGCAGTATTTT.

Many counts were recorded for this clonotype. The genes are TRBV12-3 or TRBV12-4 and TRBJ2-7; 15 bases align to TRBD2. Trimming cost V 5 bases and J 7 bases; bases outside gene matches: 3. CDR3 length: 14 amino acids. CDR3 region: CASSPGLAGGEQYF. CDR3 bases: TGTGCCAGCAGTCCGGGACTAGCGGGAGGTGAGCAGTACTTC.

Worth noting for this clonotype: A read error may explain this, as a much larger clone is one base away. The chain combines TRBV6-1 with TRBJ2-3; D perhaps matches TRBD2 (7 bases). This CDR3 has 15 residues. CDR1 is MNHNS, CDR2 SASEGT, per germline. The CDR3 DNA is TGTGGCAGCCGGTCTAGCGGAGGGGACATGGATACGCAGTATTTT. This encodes CGSRSSGGDMDTQYF.

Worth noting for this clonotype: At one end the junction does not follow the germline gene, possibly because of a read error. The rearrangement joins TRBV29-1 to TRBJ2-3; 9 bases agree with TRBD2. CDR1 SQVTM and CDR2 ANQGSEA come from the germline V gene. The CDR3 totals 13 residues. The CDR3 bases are TGCAGCGTTGTGGGGACTAGCACAGATACGCAGTGTTTT. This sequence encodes CSVVGTSTDTQCF.

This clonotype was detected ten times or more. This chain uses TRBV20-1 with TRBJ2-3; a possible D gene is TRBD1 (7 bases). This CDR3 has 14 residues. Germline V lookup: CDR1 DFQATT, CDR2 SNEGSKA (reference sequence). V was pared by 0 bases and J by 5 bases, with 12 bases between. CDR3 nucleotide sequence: TGCAGTGCTAGAGATTTGCAGGGGGGAGATACGCAGTATTTT. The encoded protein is CSARDLQGGDTQYF.

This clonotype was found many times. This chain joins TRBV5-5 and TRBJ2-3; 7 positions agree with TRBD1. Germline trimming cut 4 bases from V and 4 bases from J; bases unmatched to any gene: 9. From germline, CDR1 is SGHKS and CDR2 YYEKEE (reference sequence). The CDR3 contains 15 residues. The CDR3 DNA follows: TGTGCCAGCAGCCTTTTGACAGGGTGGGCAGATACGCAGTATTTT. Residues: CASSLLTGWADTQYF. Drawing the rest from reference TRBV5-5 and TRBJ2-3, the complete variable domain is DAGVTQSPTHLIKTRGQQVTLRCSPISGHKSVSWYQQVLGQGPQFIFQYYEKEERGRGNFPDRFSARQFPNYSSELNVNALLLGDSALYLCASSLLTGWADTQYFGPGTRLTVL.

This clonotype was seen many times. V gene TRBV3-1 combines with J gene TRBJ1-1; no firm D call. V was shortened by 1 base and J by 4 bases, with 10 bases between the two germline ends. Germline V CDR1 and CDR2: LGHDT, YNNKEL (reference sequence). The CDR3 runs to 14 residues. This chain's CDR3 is CASSQVTWGTEAFF. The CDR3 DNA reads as TGTGCCAGCAGCCAAGTTACGTGGGGCACTGAAGCTTTCTTT.

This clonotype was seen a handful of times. The CDR3 region has the DNA TGTGCCAGCAGTTTCCAACGATTGCGGCAGAGATATAGCAATCAGCCCCAGCATTTT. Translated: CASSFQRLRQRYSNQPQHF. The chain combines TRBV6-2 or TRBV6-3 with TRBJ1-5; D is uncertain. The CDR3 contains 19 residues. The germline gives CDR1 MNHEY, CDR2 SVGEGT. The V end lost 4 bases, the J end lost 0 bases, and 22 bases lay between the germline ends.

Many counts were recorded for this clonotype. As DNA, the CDR3 is TGTGCCATCAGATCGGGACAGGCCTACGAGCAGTACTTC. The encoded protein is CAIRSGQAYEQYF. The J gene is TRBJ2-7, the V gene TRBV10-3; 8 nucleotides agree with TRBD1. Germline V gene lookup returns CDR1 ENHRY and CDR2 SYGVKD. The length of the CDR3 is 13 residues. V dropped 6 bases and J dropped 2; count of bases not matched to a gene: 3.

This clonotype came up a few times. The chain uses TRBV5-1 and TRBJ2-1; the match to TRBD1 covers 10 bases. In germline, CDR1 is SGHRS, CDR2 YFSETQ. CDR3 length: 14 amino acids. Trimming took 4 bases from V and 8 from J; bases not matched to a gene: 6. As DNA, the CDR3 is TGCGCCAGCAGCCCGGGACAGGGGATCGATGAGCAGTTCTTC. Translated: CASSPGQGIDEQFF.

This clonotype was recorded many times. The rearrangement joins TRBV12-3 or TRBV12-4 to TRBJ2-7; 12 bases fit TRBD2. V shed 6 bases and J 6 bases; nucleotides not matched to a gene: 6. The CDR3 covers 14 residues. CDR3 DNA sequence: TGTGCCAGCAGAGACCTAGCGGGAGGGGCCGAGCAGTACTTC. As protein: CASRDLAGGAEQYF.

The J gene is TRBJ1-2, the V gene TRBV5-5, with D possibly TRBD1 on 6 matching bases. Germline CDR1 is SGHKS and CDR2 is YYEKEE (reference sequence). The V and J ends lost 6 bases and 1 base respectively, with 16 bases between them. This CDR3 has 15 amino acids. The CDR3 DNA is TGTGCCAGCACCCTAACAGGGTTCATTAACTATGGCTACACCTTC. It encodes CASTLTGFINYGYTF.

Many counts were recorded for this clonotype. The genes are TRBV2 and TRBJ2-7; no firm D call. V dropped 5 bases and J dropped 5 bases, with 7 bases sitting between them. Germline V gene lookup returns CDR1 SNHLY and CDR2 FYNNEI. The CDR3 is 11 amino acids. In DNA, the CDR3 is TGTGCCAGCAGTACCATTGACGAGCAGTACTTC. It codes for CASSTIDEQYF.

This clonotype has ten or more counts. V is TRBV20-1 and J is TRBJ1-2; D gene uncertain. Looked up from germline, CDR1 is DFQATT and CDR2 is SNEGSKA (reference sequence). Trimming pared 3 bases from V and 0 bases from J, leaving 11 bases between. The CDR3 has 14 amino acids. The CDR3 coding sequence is TGCAGTGCTAGTACGCCGCTAACTAACTATGGCTACACCTTC. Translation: CSASTPLTNYGYTF.

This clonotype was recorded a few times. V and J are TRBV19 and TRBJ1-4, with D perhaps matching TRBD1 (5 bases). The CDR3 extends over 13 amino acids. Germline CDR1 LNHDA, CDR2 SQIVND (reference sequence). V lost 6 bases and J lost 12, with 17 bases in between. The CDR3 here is CASSRVPQGELFF. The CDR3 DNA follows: TGTGCCAGTAGCCGAGTCCCCCAGGGAGAACTGTTTTTT.

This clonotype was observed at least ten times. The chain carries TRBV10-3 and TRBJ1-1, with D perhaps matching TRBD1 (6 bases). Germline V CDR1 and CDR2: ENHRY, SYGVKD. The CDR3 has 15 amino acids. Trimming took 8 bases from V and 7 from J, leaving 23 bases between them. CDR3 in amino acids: CAISPGKGDSGEAFF. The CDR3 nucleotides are TGTGCCATCTCCCCTGGTAAGGGGGATTCTGGTGAAGCTTTCTTT.